Reported below is one T cell receptor (beta chain). Looked up from germline, CDR1 is SEHNR and CDR2 is FQNEAQ (reference sequence). The CDR3 is made up of 13 amino acids. Between the trimmed V and J ends, which lost 6 bases and 4 bases, there was a span of 12 bases. Generated by immunoSEQ multiplex PCR, the TCRdb table keeps only in-frame clones and is missing some. The profile covers approximately 76,000 clones, with around 85% appearing a single time and under 40% taken by the ten largest. These data originate in a study of blood T cell repertoires in COVID-19. Study-wide background: COVID-19 samples, acute and convalescent, were from the United States, Italy and Spain. The cDNA or gDNA used as material had been derived from T cells, B-cell-depleted T cells, or PBMCs.

The sample comprised peripheral blood. The chain employs TRBV7-9 and TRBJ1-1; the D gene is possibly TRBD1 (5 bases). The TCR was taken from a woman of 80 years or more with active or convalescent COVID-19. The CDR3: CASRTGRGTEAFF. For the CDR3, the DNA is TGTGCCAGCAGGACCGGTAGGGGCACTGAAGCTTTCTTT.